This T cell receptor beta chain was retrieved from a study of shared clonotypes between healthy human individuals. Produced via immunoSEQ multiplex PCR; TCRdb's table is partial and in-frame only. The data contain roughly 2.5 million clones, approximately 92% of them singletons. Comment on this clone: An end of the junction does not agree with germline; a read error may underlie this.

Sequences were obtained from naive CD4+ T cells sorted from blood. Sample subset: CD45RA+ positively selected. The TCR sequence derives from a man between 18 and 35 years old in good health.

The CDR3 coding sequence is TGCGCCAGCAGTTCCGGGACAGAGGGAGGGCCGTTATTTTTC. This gives the protein CASSSGTEGGPLFF. The gene calls are TRBV5-1 and TRBJ2-7; D tentatively reads TRBD1 or TRBD2 (7 bases each). The length of the CDR3 is 14 residues. Germline V gives CDR1 SGHRS, CDR2 YFSETQ.